The entry below describes one T cell receptor beta chain. Its antigen remains unidentified. The sample is drawn from a study of pediatric ulcerative colitis. Sequencing was at survey level. Clones were sequenced by immunoSEQ multiplex PCR, and TCRdb holds only the in-frame ones, with some missing. The table has some 57,000 clones, around 86% seen once. Trimming left V 10 bases short and J 4 bases short, with 16 bases between. CDR3 length: 13 amino acids. Germline V gene lookup returns CDR1 SNHLY and CDR2 FYNNEI. General study findings and limits: Blood samples from a couple of patients yielded substantially fewer templates and were excluded from blood-rectal overlap analysis.

This clonotype was sampled from a boy between 10 and 17 years old who was a control in a study of pediatric ulcerative colitis. Sequenced material: blood. The chain employs TRBV2 and TRBJ1-1; maybe TRBD1 (5 bases). The CDR3 nucleotides read TGTGCCACTCAAGGGGAGGCGAGCACTGAAGCTTTCTTT. It translates to CATQGEASTEAFF.